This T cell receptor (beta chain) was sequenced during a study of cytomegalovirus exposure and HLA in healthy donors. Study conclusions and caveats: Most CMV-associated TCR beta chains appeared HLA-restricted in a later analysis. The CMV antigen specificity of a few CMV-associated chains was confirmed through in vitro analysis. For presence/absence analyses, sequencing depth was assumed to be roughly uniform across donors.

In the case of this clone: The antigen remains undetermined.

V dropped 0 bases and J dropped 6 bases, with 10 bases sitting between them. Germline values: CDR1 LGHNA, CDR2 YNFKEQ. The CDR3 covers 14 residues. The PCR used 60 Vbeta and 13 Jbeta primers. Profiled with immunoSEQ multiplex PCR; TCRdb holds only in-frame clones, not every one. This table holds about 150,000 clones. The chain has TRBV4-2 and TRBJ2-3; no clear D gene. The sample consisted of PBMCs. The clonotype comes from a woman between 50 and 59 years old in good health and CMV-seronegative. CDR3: CASSQEVHRDTQYF. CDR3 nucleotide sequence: TGTGCCAGCAGCCAAGAGGTTCATCGGGATACGCAGTATTTT.